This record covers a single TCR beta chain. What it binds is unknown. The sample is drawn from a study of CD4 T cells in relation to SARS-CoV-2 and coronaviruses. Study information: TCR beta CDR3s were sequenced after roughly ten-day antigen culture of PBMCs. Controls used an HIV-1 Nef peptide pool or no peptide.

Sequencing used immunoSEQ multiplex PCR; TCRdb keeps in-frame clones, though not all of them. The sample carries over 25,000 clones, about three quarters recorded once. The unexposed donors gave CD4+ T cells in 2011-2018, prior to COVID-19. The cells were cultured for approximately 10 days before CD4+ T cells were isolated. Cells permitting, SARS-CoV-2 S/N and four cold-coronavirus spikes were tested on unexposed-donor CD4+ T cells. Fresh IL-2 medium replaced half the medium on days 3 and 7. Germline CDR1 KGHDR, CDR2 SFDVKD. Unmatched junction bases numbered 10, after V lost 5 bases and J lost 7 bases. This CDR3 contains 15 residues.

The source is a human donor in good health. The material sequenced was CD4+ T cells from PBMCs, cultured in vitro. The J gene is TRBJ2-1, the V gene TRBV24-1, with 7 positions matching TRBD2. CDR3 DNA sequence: TGTGCCACCAGTGGGTCCGCGGGAGAGCAGAATGAGCAGTTCTTC. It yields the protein CATSGSAGEQNEQFF.